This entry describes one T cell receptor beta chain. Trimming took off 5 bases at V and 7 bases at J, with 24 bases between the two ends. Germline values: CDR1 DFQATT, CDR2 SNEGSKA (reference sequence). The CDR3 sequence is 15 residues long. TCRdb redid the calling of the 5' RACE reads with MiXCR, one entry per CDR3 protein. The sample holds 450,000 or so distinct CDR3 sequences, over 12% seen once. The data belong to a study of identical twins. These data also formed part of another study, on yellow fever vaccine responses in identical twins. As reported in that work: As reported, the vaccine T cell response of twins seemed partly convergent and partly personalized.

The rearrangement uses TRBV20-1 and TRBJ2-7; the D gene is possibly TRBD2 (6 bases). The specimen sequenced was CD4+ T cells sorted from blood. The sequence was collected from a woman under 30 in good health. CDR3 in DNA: TGCAGTGCTCTCCGCCCGCCCCTAGCGAAGGGGGAGCAGTACTTC. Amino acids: CSALRPPLAKGEQYF.